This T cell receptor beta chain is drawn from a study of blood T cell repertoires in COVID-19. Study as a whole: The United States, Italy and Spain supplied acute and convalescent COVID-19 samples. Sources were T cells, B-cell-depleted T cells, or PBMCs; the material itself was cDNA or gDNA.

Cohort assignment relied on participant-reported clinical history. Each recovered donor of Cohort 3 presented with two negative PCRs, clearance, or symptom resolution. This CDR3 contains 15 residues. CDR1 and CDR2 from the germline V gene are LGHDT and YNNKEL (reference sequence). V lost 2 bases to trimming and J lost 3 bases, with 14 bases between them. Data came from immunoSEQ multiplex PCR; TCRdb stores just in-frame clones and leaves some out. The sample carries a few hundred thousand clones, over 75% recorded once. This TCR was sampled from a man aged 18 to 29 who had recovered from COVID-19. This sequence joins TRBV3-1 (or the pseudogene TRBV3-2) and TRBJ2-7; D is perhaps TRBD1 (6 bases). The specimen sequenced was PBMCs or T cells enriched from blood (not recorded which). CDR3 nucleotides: TGTGCCAGCAGCCAACTAAGACAACAGGGCTACGAGCAGTACTTC. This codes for CASSQLRQQGYEQYF.